The 30 T cell receptor beta chains in this list originate from one sample, sequenced in a study of early T cells in non-severe SARS-CoV-2 infection. TCRdb reanalysed the 5' RACE reads using MiXCR and keeps one entry per CDR3 protein. The top ten clones hold less than 20% of a sample with tens of thousands of distinct CDR3 sequences, roughly 4.5% of them seen once. Sequenced sample: whole blood. The receptors stem from an adult who was a healthcare worker with PCR-confirmed SARS-CoV-2 infection or an uninfected control (not recorded which).

This clonotype is categorized as medium-sized. One end of the junction is discordant with germline, which a read error may explain. The chain couples TRBV7-7 to TRBJ2-7; 8 bases agree with TRBD1. The CDR3 covers 14 residues. Germline CDR1 reads SSHAT; CDR2 reads FNYEAQ (reference sequence). This CDR3 is CASSISDRAHEQYF. CDR3 nucleotide sequence: TGTGCTAGCAGCATATCGGACAGGGCTCACGAGCAGTACTTC. Looking up the rest from reference TRBV7-7 and TRBJ2-7 gives the full variable domain: GAGVSQSPRYKVTKRGQDVTLRCDPISSHATLYWYQQALGQGPEFLTYFNYEAQPDKSGLPSDRFSAERPEGSISTLTIQRTEQRDSAMYRCASSISDRAHEQYFGPGTRLTVT.

The chain uses TRBV6-2 or TRBV6-3 and TRBJ2-1, with a tentative D call TRBD1 (5 bases). The J call may be in error: the DNA end matches TRBJ2-7 better. Germline values: CDR1 MNHEY, CDR2 SVGEGT. The CDR3 loop spans 13 amino acids. The CDR3 region has the DNA TGTGCCAGCAGTTATGCAGGGTTCGATGAGCAGTACTTC. Translating gives CASSYAGFDEQYF.

The sample holds many counts of this clonotype. The genes are TRBV19 and TRBJ1-1; D unclear. V lost 10 bases and J 1 base, leaving 4 bases between the germline ends. Germline CDR1 LNHDA, CDR2 SQIVND (reference sequence). The CDR3 contains 10 residues. The CDR3 protein is CATRNTEAFF. CDR3 nucleotides: TGTGCCACTAGGAACACTGAAGCTTTCTTT.

This clonotype was seen many times. The chain uses TRBV3-1 and TRBJ2-7; no reliable D call. V lost 0 bases to trimming and J lost 0 bases, with 12 bases between them. Germline loops: CDR1 LGHDT, CDR2 YNNKEL (reference sequence). The CDR3 runs 16 residues. Here the CDR3 reads CASSQDLRTASYEQYF. DNA for the CDR3: TGTGCCAGCAGCCAAGATCTGCGGACGGCCTCCTACGAGCAGTACTTC.

This clonotype was detected ten times or more. The genes are TRBV18 and TRBJ1-2; D is unresolved. The germline V gene has CDR1 KGHSH and CDR2 LQKENI. Trimming removed 4 bases from V and 5 bases from J, with 5 bases in between. The CDR3 sequence is 11 residues long. The CDR3 sequence is CASSRGYGYTF. In nucleotides, the CDR3 is TGTGCCAGCTCACGAGGGTATGGCTACACCTTC.

The V call is TRBV19, the J call TRBJ2-7, with 8 bases lining up with TRBD1. V was pared by 6 bases and J by 2 bases, with 9 bases of the junction left unmatched. Germline V gene data show CDR1 as LNHDA and CDR2 as SQIVND (reference sequence). The CDR3 length is 15 residues. As DNA, the CDR3 is TGTGCCAGTAGCGGAGGACAGGGCTATACCTACGAGCAGTACTTC. This translates into CASSGGQGYTYEQYF.

The table lists this clonotype with a few counts. The rearrangement links TRBV20-1 to TRBJ2-1; 12 bases line up with TRBD2. Germline CDR1 and CDR2: DFQATT and SNEGSKA (reference sequence). V was clipped by 1 base and J by 9 bases; unmatched bases: 4. This CDR3 spans 14 amino acids. The CDR3 region is CSARASGGAGEQFF. The CDR3 DNA reads TGCAGTGCTAGAGCTAGCGGGGGGGCCGGTGAGCAGTTCTTC.

This chain connects TRBV9 to TRBJ1-3, with a weak D call TRBD1 (6 bases). Germline CDR1 reads SGDLS; CDR2 reads YYNGEE. V lost 0 bases and J lost 0, with 13 bases in between. This CDR3 region has 17 residues. DNA of the CDR3: TGTGCCAGCAGCGTAGATGGGGGGGCAGGCTCTGGAAACACCATATATTTT. This codes for CASSVDGGAGSGNTIYF.

This clonotype was seen only a few times. The chain links TRBV4-3 to TRBJ2-3; possibly TRBD2 for D (7 bases). CDR1 and CDR2 from the germline V gene are LGHNA and YSLEER. This CDR3 contains 14 residues. V dropped 4 bases and J dropped 6 bases, with 14 bases sitting between them. The CDR3: CASSPTGGLDTQYF. The CDR3 DNA is TGCGCCAGCAGCCCAACCGGGGGGCTGGATACGCAGTATTTT.

In regard to this clonotype: The junction does not match germline at one end; this may be a read error. The chain carries TRBV7-3 and TRBJ2-7, with unresolved D. The V gene's germline CDR1 is SGHTA and CDR2 FQGTGA. This CDR3 is 14 amino acids long. CDR3 sequence reads: CVSSSRPPAYEQYF. Here the CDR3 DNA reads TGTGTCAGCAGCTCCCGACCCCCCGCCTACGAGCAGTACTTC.

This clonotype was counted a few times. J is TRBJ1-4 and V is TRBV20-1; no definite D call. V lost 7 bases and J 5 bases, leaving 8 bases between the germline ends. This CDR3 is 11 amino acids long. CDR1 DFQATT and CDR2 SNEGSKA come from the germline V gene (reference sequence). The CDR3 sequence is CSGRFNEKLFF. The CDR3 bases are TGCAGTGGAAGATTCAATGAAAAACTGTTTTTT.

The rearrangement uses TRBV5-1 and TRBJ1-2; TRBD1 matches at 9 bases. From germline, CDR1 is SGHRS and CDR2 YFSETQ. The CDR3 is 14 residues long. With V trimmed by 2 bases and J by 2 bases, 1 base remained unmatched. The CDR3 protein is CASSFGQGNYGYTF. The CDR3 DNA sequence: TGCGCCAGCAGCTTTGGACAGGGGAACTATGGCTACACCTTC.

This clonotype has a count of ten or more. The chain employs TRBV20-1 and TRBJ1-1; D gene uncertain. Trimming pared 7 bases from V and 0 bases from J, leaving 12 bases between. The CDR3 spans 13 residues. CDR1 and CDR2 (germline): DFQATT, SNEGSKA (reference sequence). CDR3 sequence: CSVEDGLNTEAFF. The CDR3, as DNA: TGCAGTGTGGAGGACGGACTGAACACTGAAGCTTTCTTT.

There are many counts of this clonotype. This chain uses TRBV7-8 with TRBJ1-5; TRBD1 might be the D (5 bases). The V and J ends lost 1 base and 7 bases respectively, with 11 bases between them. Germline V gives CDR1 SGHVS, CDR2 FQNEAQ. This CDR3 comprises 14 residues. CDR3 sequence: CASSLEQGGQPQHF. CDR3 DNA: TGTGCCAGCAGCTTAGAGCAGGGTGGACAGCCCCAGCATTTT. The full variable domain, with the rest looked up from reference TRBV7-8 and TRBJ1-5, is GAGVSQSPRYKVAKRGQDVALRCDPISGHVSLFWYQQALGQGPEFLTYFQNEAQLDKSGLPSDRFFAERPEGSVSTLKIQRTQQEDSAVYLCASSLEQGGQPQHFGDGTRLSIL.

Ten or more counts support this clonotype. The chain combines TRBV7-2 with TRBJ2-3; D may match TRBD1 or TRBD2 (6 bases each). CDR1 SGHTA and CDR2 FQGNSA come from the germline V gene. This CDR3 comprises 15 residues. Between the trimmed V and J ends, which lost 5 bases and 2 bases, there was a span of 14 bases. CDR3 nucleotide sequence: TGTGCCAGCAGCCCACGGGGGCATTACACAGATACGCAGTATTTT. It codes for CASSPRGHYTDTQYF.

This rearrangement joins TRBV7-9 to TRBJ2-6; D gene unclear. The V end was cut by 5 bases, the J end by 0 bases, with 11 bases between. The CDR3 contains 16 residues. Germline CDR1 and CDR2: SEHNR and FQNEAQ (reference sequence). CDR3 nucleotides: TGTGCCAGCAGCAACCCCGATGGCTCTGGGGCCAACGTCCTGACTTTC. It is translated as CASSNPDGSGANVLTF. Drawing the rest from reference TRBV7-9 and TRBJ2-6, the complete variable domain is DTGVSQNPRHKITKRGQNVTFRCDPISEHNRLYWYRQTLGQGPEFLTYFQNEAQLEKSRLLSDRFSAERPKGSFSTLEIQRTEQGDSAMYLCASSNPDGSGANVLTFGAGSRLTVL.

This clonotype is labeled as medium-sized. The rearrangement joins TRBV7-2 to TRBJ2-2, with D perhaps matching TRBD1 (7 bases). Trimming shortened V by 4 bases and J by 4 bases, and 13 bases separated the two germline ends. Germline CDR1 is SGHTA and CDR2 is FQGNSA. The CDR3 extends over 15 amino acids. The CDR3 DNA reads as TGTGCCAGCAGCTCCAGGGGGGTAGGCACCGGGGAGCTGTTTTTT. This encodes CASSSRGVGTGELFF.

The J gene is TRBJ2-4, the V gene TRBV11-2; 7 bases line up with TRBD1. Germline V gene data show CDR1 as SGHAT and CDR2 as FQNNGV. V lost 3 bases, J lost 8 bases, and 4 bases stayed unmatched. The CDR3 has 13 amino acids. The CDR3, as DNA: TGTGCCAGCAGCTTTGGGACAGTAGACATTCAGTACTTC. Its protein is CASSFGTVDIQYF.

This clonotype was counted a few times. This chain links TRBV3-1 with TRBJ1-4; D ambiguous. This CDR3 is 14 amino acids long. CDR1 LGHDT and CDR2 YNNKEL come from the germline V gene (reference sequence). V lost 0 bases to trimming and J lost 10 bases, with 12 bases between them. Written as DNA, the CDR3 is TGTGCCAGCAGCCAAGATTCAAGGACCGTAAAACTGTTTTTT. This encodes CASSQDSRTVKLFF. The variable domain in full, completed from reference TRBV3-1 and TRBJ1-4, reads DTAVSQTPKYLVTQMGNDKSIKCEQNLGHDTMYWYKQDSKKFLKIMFSYNNKELIINETVPNRFSPKSPDKAHLNLHINSLELGDSAVYFCASSQDSRTVKLFFGSGTQLSVL.

This clonotype has more than one count but fewer than ten. V is TRBV3-1 and J is TRBJ1-2, with unresolved D. The ends were cut back, 1 base at V and 8 bases at J, with 14 bases in the middle. The length of the CDR3 is 14 residues. The germline V gene has CDR1 LGHDT and CDR2 YNNKEL (reference sequence). In nucleotides, the CDR3 is TGTGCCAGCAGCCAAGCCCCGGGCCCCCGAGGCTACACCTTC. Translated: CASSQAPGPRGYTF.

The CDR3, as DNA: TGTGCCAGCTCATCAGGACAGGGCCAGACCCAGTACTTC. Translated: CASSSGQGQTQYF. The gene calls are TRBV18 and TRBJ2-5, with 8 bases lining up with TRBD1. Germline loops: CDR1 KGHSH, CDR2 LQKENI. Germline trimming cut 5 bases from V and 6 bases from J; bases unmatched to any gene: 5. The CDR3 length is 13 residues.

The chain is built from TRBV7-2 and TRBJ1-5; no firm D call. V was pared by 1 base and J by 7 bases, with 8 bases between. This CDR3 is 13 amino acids long. The germline gives CDR1 SGHTA, CDR2 FQGNSA. The CDR3 spells CASSLGGGQPQHF. For the CDR3, the DNA is TGTGCCAGCAGCTTAGGGGGTGGCCAGCCCCAGCATTTT.

This clonotype was detected many times. The chain carries TRBV20-1 and TRBJ2-1; D is tentatively TRBD1 or TRBD2 (5 bases each). Germline V gene lookup returns CDR1 DFQATT and CDR2 SNEGSKA (reference sequence). Trimming stripped 5 bases from V and 8 bases from J, with 13 bases between. The CDR3 spans 12 residues. CDR3 DNA: TGCAGTGCTGACTTCCGAGGGGATGAGCAGTTCTTC. Protein: CSADFRGDEQFF.

This sequence joins TRBV12-3 or TRBV12-4 and TRBJ1-4; D not certain. The CDR3 totals 13 residues. V gave up 3 bases and J gave up 8 bases, with 10 bases separating them. The CDR3 is CASSFVGGEKLFF. In DNA, the CDR3 is TGTGCCAGCAGTTTTGTAGGAGGGGAAAAACTGTTTTTT.

The J gene is TRBJ1-1, the V gene TRBV4-3; D gene ambiguous. CDR3 length: 13 amino acids. In germline, CDR1 is LGHNA, CDR2 YSLEER. Trimming removed 2 bases at V and 2 bases at J, with 6 bases between. The CDR3 is CASSQQENTEAFF. CDR3 DNA sequence: TGCGCCAGCAGCCAACAGGAAAACACTGAAGCTTTCTTT.

This clonotype has at least ten counts. The chain carries TRBV7-3 and TRBJ1-1; weak D call: TRBD1 (5 bases). The length of the CDR3 is 13 residues. Deletions cut 5 bases from V and 3 bases from J, with 10 bases between. Per germline, CDR1 SGHTA and CDR2 FQGTGA. This chain's CDR3 is CASSLEGDTEAFF. The DNA of the CDR3 is TGTGCCAGCAGCCTAGAAGGGGACACTGAAGCTTTCTTT.

This clonotype has at least ten counts. The chain employs TRBV14 and TRBJ2-1; D uncertain. Germline CDR1 and CDR2: SGHDN and FVKESK. The CDR3 is 14 residues long. V was cut by 6 bases and J by 3 bases, with 12 bases left in between. The CDR3 sequence is CASSRSANYNEQFF. The CDR3 coding sequence is TGTGCCAGCAGTAGGAGCGCTAACTACAATGAGCAGTTCTTC.

There are many counts of this clonotype. This chain uses TRBV4-2 with TRBJ2-3, with 8 bases that match TRBD2. The CDR3 runs 18 residues. V shed 4 bases and J 0 bases; nucleotides not matched to a gene: 12. Germline V gene sequence: CDR1 LGHNA, CDR2 YNFKEQ. The CDR3 DNA is TGTGCCAGCAGCCCGTCGGGCGGGCGCGGGGGGAGCACAGATACGCAGTATTTT. Its protein product is CASSPSGGRGGSTDTQYF.

This clonotype has more than one count but fewer than ten. The chain uses TRBV4-3 and TRBJ2-2; D possibly corresponds to TRBD2 (6 bases). Germline loops: CDR1 LGHNA, CDR2 YSLEER. V gave up 1 base and J gave up 3 bases, with 9 bases separating them. The CDR3 runs 15 residues. The CDR3 region has the DNA TGCGCCAGCAGCCAAGCCACGGGGGACACCGGGGAGCTGTTTTTT. Protein: CASSQATGDTGELFF.

The sample holds many counts of this clonotype. The chain carries TRBV29-1 and TRBJ2-2; the D gene is possibly TRBD2 (5 bases). From germline, CDR1 is SQVTM and CDR2 ANQGSEA. The CDR3 spans 12 residues. The V end was cut by 5 bases, the J end by 5 bases, with 9 bases between. As DNA, the CDR3 is TGCAGCGTTTATTGGGAGACCGGGGAGCTGTTTTTT. This sequence encodes CSVYWETGELFF.